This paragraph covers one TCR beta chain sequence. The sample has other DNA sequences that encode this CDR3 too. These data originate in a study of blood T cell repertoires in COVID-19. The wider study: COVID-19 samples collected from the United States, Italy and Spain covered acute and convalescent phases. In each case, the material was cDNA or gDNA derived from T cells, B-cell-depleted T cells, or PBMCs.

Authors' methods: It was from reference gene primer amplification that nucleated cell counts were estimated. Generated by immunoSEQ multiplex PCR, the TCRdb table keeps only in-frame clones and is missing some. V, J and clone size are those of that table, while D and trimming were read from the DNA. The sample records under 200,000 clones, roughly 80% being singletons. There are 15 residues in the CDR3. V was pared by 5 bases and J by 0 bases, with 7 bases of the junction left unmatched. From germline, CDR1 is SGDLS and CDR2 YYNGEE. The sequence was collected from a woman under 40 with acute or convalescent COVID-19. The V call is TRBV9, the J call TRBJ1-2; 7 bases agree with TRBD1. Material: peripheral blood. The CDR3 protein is CASSHSQGANYGYTF. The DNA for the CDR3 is TGTGCCAGCAGTCACTCCCAGGGGGCTAACTATGGCTACACCTTC.